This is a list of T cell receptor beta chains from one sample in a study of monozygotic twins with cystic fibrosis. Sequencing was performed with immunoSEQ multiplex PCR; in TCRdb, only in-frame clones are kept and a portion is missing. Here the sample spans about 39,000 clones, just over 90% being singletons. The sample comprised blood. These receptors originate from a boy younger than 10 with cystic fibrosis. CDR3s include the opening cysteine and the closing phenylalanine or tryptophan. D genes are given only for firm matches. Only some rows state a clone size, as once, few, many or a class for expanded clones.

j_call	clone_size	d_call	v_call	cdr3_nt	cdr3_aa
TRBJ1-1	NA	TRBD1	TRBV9	TGTGCCAGCAGCGTAACAGGGGCACCGAACACTGAAGCTTTCTTT	CASSVTGAPNTEAFF
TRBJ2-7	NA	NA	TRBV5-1	TGCGCCAGCAGCCTTATCGGGAGCTCCTACGAGCAGTACTTC	CASSLIGSSYEQYF
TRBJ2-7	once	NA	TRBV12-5	TGTGCTAGTGGTCAGGACATATATACCTACGAGCAGTACTTC	CASGQDIYTYEQYF
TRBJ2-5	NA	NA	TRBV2	TGTGCCAGCAGTACAAAACTACGACCGGGACGTGTATTTTCAATTCAAGAGACCCAGTACTTC	CASSTKLRPGRVFSIQETQYF
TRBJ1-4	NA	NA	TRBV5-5	TGTGCCAGCGACGAAGGGTCAACTAATGAAAAACTGTTTTTT	CASDEGSTNEKLFF
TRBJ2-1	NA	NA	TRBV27	TGTGCCACGCATCAGGGGGGGAATGAGCAGTTCTTC	CATHQGGNEQFF
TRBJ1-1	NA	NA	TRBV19	TGTGCCAGTACCTACCGAAACGAGCCTGGCACTGAAGCTTTCTTT	CASTYRNEPGTEAFF
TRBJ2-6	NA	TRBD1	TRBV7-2	TGTGCCAGCAGCCCCACAGGGGCCAGGTTAGGCTCTGGGGCCAACGTCCTGACTTTC	CASSPTGARLGSGANVLTF
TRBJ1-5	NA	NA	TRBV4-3	TGCGCCAGCAGTAGGACCCAAGAAAGCAATCAGCCCCAGCATTTT	CASSRTQESNQPQHF
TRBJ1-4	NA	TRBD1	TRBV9	TGTGCCAGCAGCGCCCGGGACAGGGGACGGAGTGGAAATGAAAAACTGTTTTTT	CASSARDRGRSGNEKLFF
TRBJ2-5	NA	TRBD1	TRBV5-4	TGTGCCAGCAGCTTGTTTTCAGGGGGAGAGACCCAGTACTTC	CASSLFSGGETQYF
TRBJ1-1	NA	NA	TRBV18	TGTGCCAGCTCACTAGCCTCGAACACTGAAGCTTTCTTT	CASSLASNTEAFF
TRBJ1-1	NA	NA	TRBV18	TGTGCCAGCTCACCAACCCGGGCGGAGAACACTGAAGCTTTCTTT	CASSPTRAENTEAFF
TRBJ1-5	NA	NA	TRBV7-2	TGTGCCAGCAGTGTAGGTACAGGGCCTCAGCCCCAGCATTTT	CASSVGTGPQPQHF
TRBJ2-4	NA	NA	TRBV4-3	TGCGCCAGGAGAAGGGAAAACATTCAGTACTTC	CARRRENIQYF
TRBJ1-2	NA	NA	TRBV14	TGTGCCAGCAGCCAACTCTTTACAGGGATGGAACCCCTTGGCTACACCTTC	CASSQLFTGMEPLGYTF
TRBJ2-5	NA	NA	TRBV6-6	TGTGCCAGCAGGAGTGCAGGGAGCCAAGAGACCCAGTACTTC	CASRSAGSQETQYF
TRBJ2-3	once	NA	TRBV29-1	TGCAGCGTTGAAGACTGGGACATCTCGAGCACAGATACGCAGTATTTT	CSVEDWDISSTDTQYF
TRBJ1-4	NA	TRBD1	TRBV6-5	TGTGCCAGCAGGCCGGCCGGGACAGGCTATGAAAAACTGTTTTTT	CASRPAGTGYEKLFF
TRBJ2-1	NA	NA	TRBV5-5	TGTGCCAGCAGCTTGGACCTACGGGGTTACAATGAGCAGTTCTTC	CASSLDLRGYNEQFF
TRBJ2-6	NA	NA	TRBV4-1	TGCGCCAGCAGCCAAGAGCCAGCCCCTTCACGGGGGCCTGGGGCCAACGTCCTGACTTTC	CASSQEPAPSRGPGANVLTF
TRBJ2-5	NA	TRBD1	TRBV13	TGTGCCAGCAGCAAACCGGGACAGGGTTTGAGGACCCAGTACTTC	CASSKPGQGLRTQYF
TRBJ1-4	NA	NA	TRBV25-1	TGTGCCAGCAGTGAAGGGTGGGATGAAAAACTGTTTTTT	CASSEGWDEKLFF
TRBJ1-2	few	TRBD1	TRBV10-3	TGTGCCATCAGTGAGTCGGTAGGGACAGGGAGGCCTAGCTATGGCTACACCTTC	CAISESVGTGRPSYGYTF
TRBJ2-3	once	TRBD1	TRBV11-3	TGTGCCAGCAGCTTAGAGGGGGACAGGGTTACAGATACGCAGTATTTT	CASSLEGDRVTDTQYF
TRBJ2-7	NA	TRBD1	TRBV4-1	TGCGCCAGCAGCCAAACACAACTCCAGACAGGGGGCAGGGACGAGCAGTACTTC	CASSQTQLQTGGRDEQYF
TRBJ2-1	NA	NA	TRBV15	TGTGCCACCAGCAGGCGACTGGCCCGGAGCTACAATGAGCAGTTCTTC	CATSRRLARSYNEQFF
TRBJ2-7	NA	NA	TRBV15	TGTACCACCACCGTCGGGGATGGATCCTACGAGCAGTACTTC	CTTTVGDGSYEQYF
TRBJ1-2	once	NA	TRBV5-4	TGTGCCAGCAGCCCTCGTAGGGGCTGGGAGGGCTACACCTTC	CASSPRRGWEGYTF
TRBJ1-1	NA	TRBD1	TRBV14	TGTGCCAGCAGCCAAGATTACGGGACAGGGGGATATCTTTCTGAAGCTTTCTTT	CASSQDYGTGGYLSEAFF
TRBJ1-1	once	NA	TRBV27	TGTGCCAGCCGTGGGGAGGGCACTGAAGCTTTCTTT	CASRGEGTEAFF
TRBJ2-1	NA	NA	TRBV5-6	TGTGCCAGCAAGGTTGGACGGAATAACTACAATGAGCAGTTCTTC	CASKVGRNNYNEQFF
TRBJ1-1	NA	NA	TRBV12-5	TGTGCTAGTGGTTTGGTAGTACTTGCGACAGAAACAAACACTGAAGCTTTCTTT	CASGLVVLATETNTEAFF
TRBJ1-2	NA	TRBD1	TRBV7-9	TGTGCCAGCAGCTTGGGGAAGACAGGGGAAGGCTACACCTTC	CASSLGKTGEGYTF
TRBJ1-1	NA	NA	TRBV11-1	TGTGCCAGCAGCCCGGGGGGCAAGCTGAACACTGAAGCTTTCTTT	CASSPGGKLNTEAFF
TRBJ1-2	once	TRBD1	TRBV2	TGTGCCAGCAGTCCTCGGACAGGGTCTTTTGGCTACACCTTC	CASSPRTGSFGYTF
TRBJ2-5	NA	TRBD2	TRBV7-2	TGTGCCAGCAGCACATGGGGCGGGGGGGCCCAAGAGACCCAGTACTTC	CASSTWGGGAQETQYF
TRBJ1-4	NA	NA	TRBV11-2	TGTGCCAGCAGCTTAGGAGTTAGTCAGCAAAATGAAAAACTGTTTTTT	CASSLGVSQQNEKLFF
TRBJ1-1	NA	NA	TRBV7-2	TGTGCCAGCAGCCCTTCCGGCACTGAAGCTTTCTTT	CASSPSGTEAFF
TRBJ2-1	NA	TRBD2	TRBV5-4	TGTGCCAGCAGCCCCCCGGGACTAGCGGGTGGAAATGAGCAGTTCTTC	CASSPPGLAGGNEQFF
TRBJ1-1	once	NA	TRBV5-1	TGCGCCAGCAGATTCGACAACACTGAAGCTTTCTTT	CASRFDNTEAFF
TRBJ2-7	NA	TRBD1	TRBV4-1	TGCGCCAGCAGCCAAGACCGGGACAGCTCCTACGAGCAGTACTTC	CASSQDRDSSYEQYF
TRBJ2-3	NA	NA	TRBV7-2	TGTGCCAGCAGCGTATACACAGATACGCAGTATTTT	CASSVYTDTQYF
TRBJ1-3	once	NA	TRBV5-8	TGTGCCAGCAGCTTGGGTGGCCAGGTCGGAAACACCATATATTTT	CASSLGGQVGNTIYF
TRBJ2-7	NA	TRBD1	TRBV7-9	TGTGCCAGCACCCCGGGACAGGGGACTTCCTACGAGCAGTACTTC	CASTPGQGTSYEQYF
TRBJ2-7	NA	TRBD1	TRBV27	TGTGCCAGCAGTTTAAAGGGACAGGCCTACGAGCAGTACTTC	CASSLKGQAYEQYF
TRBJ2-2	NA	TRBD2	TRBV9	TGTGCCAGCAGCGTAAGACTAGCGGGGTCCGGGGAGCTGTTTTTT	CASSVRLAGSGELFF
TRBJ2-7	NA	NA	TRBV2	TGTGCCAGCAGTGATACAGGTTCCCCCTACGAGCAGTACTTC	CASSDTGSPYEQYF